The clone carrying this T cell receptor beta chain was detected a few times. Its target is unknown. The source of the sample is a study of identical twins. Overall study results and limits: Twin pairs' shared out-of-frame alpha sequences were enriched in low generation probability.

Each CDR3 protein gets one entry after TCRdb re-called the 5' RACE reads with MiXCR. The top ten clones hold around 14% of a sample with 600,000 to 850,000 distinct CDR3 sequences, 15% to 20% of them seen once. The trim removed 5 bases at V and 5 bases at J, leaving 9 bases unmatched. Germline-derived CDR1 and CDR2 are PRHDT and FYEKMQ (reference sequence). The CDR3 sequence is 15 residues long. These data were likewise used in another study, on T cells expressing NK-cell markers.

The receptor's source is a woman in her late teens or twenties in good health. The sample comprised PBMCs. The chain uses TRBV13 and TRBJ2-3; 8 nucleotides agree with TRBD2. The CDR3 coding sequence is TGTGCCAGCAGCGGATCCGGGGGGGTCGGAGATACGCAGTATTTT. This encodes CASSGSGGVGDTQYF.